This T cell receptor (beta chain) emerged from a study of blood T cell repertoires in COVID-19. The wider study: PBMCs, B-cell-depleted T cells, or T cells were the source of the cDNA or gDNA that made up the material.

The Seattle site enrolled patients during active infection and followed them longitudinally. Germline lookup yields CDR1 ENHRY and CDR2 SYGVKD. The CDR3 totals 15 residues. Unmatched junction bases numbered 7, after V lost 4 bases and J lost 2 bases. Clones were sequenced by immunoSEQ multiplex PCR, and TCRdb holds only the in-frame ones, with some missing. The sample yields fewer than 250,000 clones, around 90% seen once. Sequencing input: peripheral blood. V and J are TRBV10-3 and TRBJ2-5, with 7 bases aligning to TRBD2. The source of this sequence is a man aged 25 to 40 with COVID-19, enrolled during active disease. As DNA, the CDR3 is TGTGCCATCAGTGGGACTAGGGAGAGGCAAGAGACCCAGTACTTC. It codes for CAISGTRERQETQYF.